This record looks at one T cell receptor (beta chain) sequence and its context. The sample originates from a study of shared clonotypes between healthy human individuals. The V and J ends lost 4 bases and 5 bases respectively, with 11 bases between them. The germline CDR1 and CDR2 sequences are KGHSH and LQKENI. This CDR3 has 13 residues. The protocol was immunoSEQ multiplex PCR, while the TCRdb copy is restricted to in-frame clones and leaves out a portion. The repertoire holds around 1 million clones, 60% to 85% seen once, with approximately 1.5% in the top ten. The sample consisted of memory CD4+ T cells sorted from blood. The sample's subset: CD45RA-negative fraction. The V and J genes are TRBV18 and TRBJ1-1, with D unclear. The sequence was collected from a man aged 18-30 years in good health. CDR3 coding DNA: TGTGCCAGCTCACGGACGAGGGAGACTGAAGCTTTCTTT. This codes for CASSRTRETEAFF.